This T cell receptor beta chain was captured in a study of immune cell composition in non-small cell lung cancer. Across the whole study: Histologic subtype was mainly adenocarcinoma or squamous cell carcinoma.

A note on this clone: The target antigen is unknown.

DNA was extracted from unsorted cell suspensions stored frozen. Repertoires were generated with immunoSEQ multiplex PCR, while TCRdb's copy carries only in-frame clones and drops some. Of around 13,000 clones in the sample, about 70% were seen once. This CDR3 region has 13 residues. The V gene's germline CDR1 is MNHNS and CDR2 SASEGT. With 1 base removed from V and 8 bases from J, the gap between germline ends came to 11 bases. Whole-study results and caveats: Squamous carcinomas (about 75%) more often had tumour-associated clones >0.5% than adenocarcinomas (33%).

Input material: lung tumor tissue. The receptor's source is a human donor with non-small cell lung cancer. The rearrangement uses TRBV6-1 and TRBJ1-2; no clear D. For the CDR3, the DNA is TGTGCCAGCAGTGAAGACCCCACTTGGGGCTACACCTTC. Protein product: CASSEDPTWGYTF.